The clone carrying this T cell receptor (beta chain) was detected a few times. Antigen specificity is unknown. V dropped 0 bases and J dropped 11; count of bases not matched to a gene: 13. The germline CDR1 and CDR2 sequences are SGDLS and YYNGEE. CDR3 length: 16 residues. Constant-segment primers served in 5'RACE that generated TCR alpha and TCR beta cDNA libraries bearing sample barcodes and UMIs. TCRdb re-analysed the 5' RACE reads in MiXCR, keeping a single row per CDR3 protein. This table holds roughly 200,000 distinct CDR3 sequences, roughly a fifth found once. This sample is part of a study of T-cell memory formation after mild COVID-19. Study at large: TCR clusters were mostly confined to one donor each.

General observations from the study: CD4+ contracting clones were found mainly in CM and EM, and CD8+ ones in EMRA. There was a balanced CD4/CD8 profile in clones contracting day 15 to 85, and later expanders leaned CD4+.

The TCR comes from an adult woman who had mild COVID-19 (a few samples of this study predate the infection). Cell type and time point are not known. Sequencing was done on a sample of PBMCs or a T cell subset sorted from them (not recorded which). The chain uses TRBV9 and TRBJ2-2, with TRBD2 identical over 7 bases. This CDR3 is CASSVEVGGKLGELFF. CDR3 DNA sequence: TGTGCCAGCAGCGTAGAAGTCGGGGGGAAATTGGGAGAGCTGTTTTTT.